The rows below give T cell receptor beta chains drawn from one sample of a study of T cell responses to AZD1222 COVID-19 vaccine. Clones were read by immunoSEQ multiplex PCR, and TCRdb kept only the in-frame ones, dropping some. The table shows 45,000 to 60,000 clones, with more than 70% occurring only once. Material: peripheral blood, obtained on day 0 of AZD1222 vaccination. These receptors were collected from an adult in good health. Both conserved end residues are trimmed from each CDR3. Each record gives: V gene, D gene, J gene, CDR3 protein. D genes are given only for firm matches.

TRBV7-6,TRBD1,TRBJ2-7,ASSGRTGPYEQY
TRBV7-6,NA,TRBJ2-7,ASSSVLAPRRNEQY
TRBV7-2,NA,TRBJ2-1,ASSSRVDIRLF
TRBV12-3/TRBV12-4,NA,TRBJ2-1,ASSVLGNEQF
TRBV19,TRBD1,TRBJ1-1,ASMGQGATEAF
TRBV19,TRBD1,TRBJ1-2,ASSAWTGLKEANYGYT
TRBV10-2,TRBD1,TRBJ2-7,ASSADRGPLQQY
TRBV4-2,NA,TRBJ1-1,ASSQVGGGDTEAF
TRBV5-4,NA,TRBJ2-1,ASSSGVQNEQF
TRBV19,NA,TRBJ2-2,ASSTQTGELF
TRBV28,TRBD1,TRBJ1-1,ASSWDRATF
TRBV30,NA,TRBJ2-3,AWSGGTSDTQY
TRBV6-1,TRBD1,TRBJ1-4,ASSEGGAGGEKLF
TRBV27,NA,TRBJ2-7,ASSPSGRFEQY
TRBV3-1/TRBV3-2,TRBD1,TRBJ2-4,ASSQRDSKNIQY
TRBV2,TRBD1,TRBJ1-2,ASSAGTGYGYT
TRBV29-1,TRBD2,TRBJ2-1,NSLAGAKNEQF
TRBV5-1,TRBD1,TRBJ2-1,ASSLGALGTGVSNEQF
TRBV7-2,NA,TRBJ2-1,ASSSGPNSYNEQF
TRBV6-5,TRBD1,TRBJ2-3,ASSYSGTVADTQY
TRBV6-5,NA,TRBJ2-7,ASGSGVGDYEQY
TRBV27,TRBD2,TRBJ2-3,ASRLDSGRALYTQY
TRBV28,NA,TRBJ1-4,ASTRPMEWGEKLF
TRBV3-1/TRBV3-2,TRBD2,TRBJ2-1,ASSQDGGGLAGANEQF
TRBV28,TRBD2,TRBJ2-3,ASSPISGRGTDTQY
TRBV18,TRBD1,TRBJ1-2,ASSPTSGTGDENT
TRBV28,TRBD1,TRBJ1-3,AIQTGGGNTIY
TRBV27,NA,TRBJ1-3,ASSYGTGPGNTIY
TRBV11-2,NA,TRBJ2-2,ASLNTGELF
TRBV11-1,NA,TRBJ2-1,ASSPPGQFGEQF
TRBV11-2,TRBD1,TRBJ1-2,ASSLSDRGGYT
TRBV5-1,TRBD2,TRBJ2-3,ASNRAGEEGTQY
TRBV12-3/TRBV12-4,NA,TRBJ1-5,ASSSRRTVQH
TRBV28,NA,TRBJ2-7,ASSLWRYEQY
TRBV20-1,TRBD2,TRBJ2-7,SAWIRLAEY
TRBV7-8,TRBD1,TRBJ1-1,ASSPPDRDEAF
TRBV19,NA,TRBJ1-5,ASCPPGFASNQPQH
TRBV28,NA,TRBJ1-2,ASSLTNYGYT
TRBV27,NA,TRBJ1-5,ASSMTGFGWFDQPQH
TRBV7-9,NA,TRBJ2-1,ASSLVRLVGSPSENEQF
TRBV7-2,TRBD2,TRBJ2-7,ASSKVAGGPYEQY
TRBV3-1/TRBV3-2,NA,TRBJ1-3,ASSQGGPPDTIY